Detailed here is one T cell receptor (beta chain). Antigen: not known. Sequenced by immunoSEQ multiplex PCR; TCRdb stores in-frame clones only, minus some. The data contain about 2,200,000 clones, about 93% of them singletons. As defined, naive CD8 cells were CD45RO-negative and positively selected for CCR7, with terminally differentiated effector memory CD45RA+ cells excluded. This sample was taken from a study of shared clonotypes between healthy human individuals. On the study more broadly: Per-donor plates numbered three CD4 naive, three CD4 memory, two CD8 naive and one CD8 memory.

Germline V gene data show CDR1 as WNHNN and CDR2 as SYGVQD (reference sequence). Trimming shortened V by 1 base and J by 5 bases, and 15 bases separated the two germline ends. The CDR3 runs to 15 residues. Whole-study results and caveats: About 4.5% of naive CD4 clonotypes were common to a handful of donors.

The V call is TRBV10-1, the J call TRBJ2-7; D perhaps matches TRBD2 (7 bases). The sequenced sample was naive CD8+ T cells from PBMCs. This receptor was taken from a man in his late teens or twenties in good health. Some clones in this sample may be carry-over from other donors' samples. CDR3 DNA sequence: TGCGCCAGCAGTGAGTGGGGGGGGCCAATGGACGAGCAGTACTTC. This translates into CASSEWGGPMDEQYF.